The 9 T cell receptor beta chains listed next were all sequenced from one sample in a study of T cell responses to AZD1222 COVID-19 vaccine (TCRdb year 2021). Preparation of the library involved the immunoSEQ multiplex PCR assay. Drawn from immuneACCESS, this table holds only the in-frame rearrangements with V and J called that TCRdb kept. Clones are partly lost; checked studies trace under half to an unresolved V gene and leave the rest unexplained. The sample has 90,000 to 120,000 clones on record, around nine tenths of them singletons. The ten biggest clones cover 6.2% of the sample. The label giving this sample's time point can be read as: about 28 days (+/-7) after the second vaccine dose. The specimen was peripheral blood, collected 28 days after the second AZD1222 dose. These receptors all come from an adult who received the AZD1222 COVID-19 vaccine.

The chain joins TRBV3-1 (or the pseudogene TRBV3-2) to TRBJ1-2; D is undetermined. CDR1 LGHDT and CDR2 YNNKEL come from the germline V gene (reference sequence). There are 15 residues in the CDR3. Trimming cost V 3 bases and J 4 bases, with 15 bases left between them. CDR3 nucleotides: TGTGCCAGCAGCCAGGTGAGCGGGAGCGGCTATGGCTACACCTTC. It is translated as CASSQVSGSGYGYTF.

This rearrangement joins TRBV7-6 to TRBJ2-3, with D uncertain. CDR3 length equals 15 residues. Trimming pared 5 bases from V and 1 base from J, leaving 13 bases between. CDR1 is SGHVS, CDR2 FNYEAQ, per germline. The CDR3 protein is CASSQPWTRTDTQYF. CDR3 coding DNA: TGTGCCAGCAGCCAACCCTGGACCCGCACAGATACGCAGTATTTT.

The gene calls are TRBV29-1 and TRBJ2-7, with TRBD1 matching 9 bases. The CDR3 loop spans 13 amino acids. Per the germline V gene, CDR1 is SQVTM and CDR2 is ANQGSEA. V trimming: 4 bases; J trimming: 3 bases; junction bases outside the gene matches: 4. CDR3 sequence reads: CSVGETGGYEQYF. CDR3 nucleotide sequence: TGCAGCGTTGGAGAGACAGGGGGCTACGAGCAGTACTTC.

The chain is built from TRBV6-5 and TRBJ2-1, with 9 bases that match TRBD1. CDR1 and CDR2 (germline): MNHEY, SVGAGI. The CDR3 has 13 residues. V lost 10 bases and J lost 7; bases outside the gene matches: 8. Here the CDR3 reads CATGQGTANEQFF. The CDR3 region has the DNA TGTGCCACCGGACAGGGGACGGCGAATGAGCAGTTCTTC.

This chain connects TRBV19 to TRBJ2-1, with 14 bases that match TRBD2. Looked up from germline, CDR1 is LNHDA and CDR2 is SQIVND (reference sequence). This CDR3 comprises 15 residues. V lost 5 bases and J lost 9; bases outside the gene matches: 6. This CDR3 is CASSEGLAGAGEQFF. CDR3 bases: TGTGCCAGTAGTGAGGGACTAGCGGGAGCGGGTGAGCAGTTCTTC.

The genes are TRBV19 and TRBJ1-3, with a weak D call TRBD1 (5 bases). The CDR3 is made up of 15 amino acids. The germline V and J ends were trimmed by 5 bases and 0 bases, with 11 bases remaining between them. Germline V CDR1 and CDR2: LNHDA, SQIVND (reference sequence). The CDR3 loop reads CASSPGHSSGNTIYF. The DNA for the CDR3 is TGTGCCAGTAGTCCCGGACACAGCTCTGGAAACACCATATATTTT. The full variable domain, in which reference TRBV19 and TRBJ1-3 provide the parts outside the CDR3, is DGGITQSPKYLFRKEGQNVTLSCEQNLNHDAMYWYRQDPGQGLRLIYYSQIVNDFQKGDIAEGYSVSREKKESFPLTVTSAQKNPTAFYLCASSPGHSSGNTIYFGEGSWLTVV.

The V call is TRBV4-3, the J call TRBJ1-2; D unresolved. With 0 bases removed from V and 1 base from J, the gap between germline ends came to 9 bases. CDR3 length: 15 residues. Germline V gives CDR1 LGHNA, CDR2 YSLEER. CDR3 nucleotides: TGCGCCAGCAGCCAAGATTTTGGGAGTAACTATGGCTACACCTTC. This gives the protein CASSQDFGSNYGYTF.

The rearrangement joins TRBV6-5 to TRBJ2-7, with D uncertain. Per germline, CDR1 MNHEY and CDR2 SVGAGI. Between the trimmed V and J ends, which lost 6 bases and 3 bases, there was a span of 9 bases. CDR3 length equals 12 residues. The CDR3 protein is CASRDKGYEQYF. The CDR3 bases are TGTGCCAGCAGGGATAAGGGCTACGAGCAGTACTTC.

V is TRBV5-1 and J is TRBJ2-5; 11 bases map to TRBD2. The CDR3 has 19 residues. Per germline, CDR1 SGHRS and CDR2 YFSETQ. The J segment lost 4 bases and the V segment lost 0 bases, leaving 14 bases of the junction unmatched. CDR3 residues: CASSLAGTSGVGWGETQYF. CDR3 nucleotides: TGCGCCAGCAGCTTGGCCGGGACTAGCGGAGTCGGCTGGGGAGAGACCCAGTACTTC.